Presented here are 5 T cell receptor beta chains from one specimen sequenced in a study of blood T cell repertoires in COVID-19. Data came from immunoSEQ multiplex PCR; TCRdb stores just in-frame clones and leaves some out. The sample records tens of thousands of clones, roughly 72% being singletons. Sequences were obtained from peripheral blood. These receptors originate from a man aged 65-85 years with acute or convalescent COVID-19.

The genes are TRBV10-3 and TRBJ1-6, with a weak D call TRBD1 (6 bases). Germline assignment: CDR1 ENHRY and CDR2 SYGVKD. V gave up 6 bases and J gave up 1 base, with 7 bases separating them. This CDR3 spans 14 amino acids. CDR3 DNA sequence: TGTGCCATCAGACAGGGTTCCTATAATTCACCCCTCCACTTT. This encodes CAIRQGSYNSPLHF.

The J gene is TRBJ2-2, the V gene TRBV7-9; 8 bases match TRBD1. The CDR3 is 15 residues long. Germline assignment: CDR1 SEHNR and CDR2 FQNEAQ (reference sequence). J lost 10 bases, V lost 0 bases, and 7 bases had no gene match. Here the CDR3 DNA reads TGTGCCAGCAGCTTAGCCCAGGGGGCGCAGGAGGAGCTGTTTTTT. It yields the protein CASSLAQGAQEELFF.

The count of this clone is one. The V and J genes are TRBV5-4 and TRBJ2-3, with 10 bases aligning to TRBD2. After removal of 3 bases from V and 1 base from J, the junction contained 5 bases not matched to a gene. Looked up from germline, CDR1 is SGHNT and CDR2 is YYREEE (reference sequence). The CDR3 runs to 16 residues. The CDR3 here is CASSYFGLAGTDTQYF. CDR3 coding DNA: TGTGCCAGCAGCTACTTCGGACTAGCGGGCACAGATACGCAGTATTTT.

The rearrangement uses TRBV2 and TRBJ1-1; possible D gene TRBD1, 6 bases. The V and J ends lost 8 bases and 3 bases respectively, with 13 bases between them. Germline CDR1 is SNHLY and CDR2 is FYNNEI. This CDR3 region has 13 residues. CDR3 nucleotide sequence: TGTGCCAGCGGATTCAGGGGTGACACTGAAGCTTTCTTT. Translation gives CASGFRGDTEAFF.

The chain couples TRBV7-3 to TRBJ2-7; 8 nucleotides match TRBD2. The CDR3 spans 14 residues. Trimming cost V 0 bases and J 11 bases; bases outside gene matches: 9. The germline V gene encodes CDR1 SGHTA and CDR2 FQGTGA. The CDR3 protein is CASSLTERGNGEYV. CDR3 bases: TGTGCCAGCAGCTTAACCGAGCGGGGGAATGGTGAGTACGTC.